This paragraph covers one T cell receptor beta chain sequence. The target antigen is unknown. These data originate in a study of somatic mutations in cytotoxic T cells in rheumatoid arthritis. Background on the study: Using a FACSAria II or Sony SH800, a portion of the V beta antibody-stained T-cell populations were flow-sorted at nearly 100% purity, and among those populations were V beta1+ cells that were then sequenced for TCRB. Findings and limits, study-wide: Of the expanded CD8+ clones, the antigen targets were not known. An age-related increase in CD8+ clonality was seen in rheumatoid arthritis patients but not in healthy controls.

Sequencing was performed with immunoSEQ multiplex PCR; in TCRdb, only in-frame clones are kept and a portion is missing. The repertoire has about 17,000 clones, 74% of them found once; the top ten carry 5.3%. The sequenced material came from CD8+ T cells sorted from blood. The TCR sequence derives from a man in his fifties or sixties in good health.

CDR3 in DNA: TGTGCCAGCAGTGAGGTAGCGGGAGGGCCGGGGACCCAGTACTTC. Residues: CASSEVAGGPGTQYF. The rearrangement uses TRBV6-1 and TRBJ2-5; TRBD2 matches 11 bases. The CDR3 loop spans 15 amino acids. The ends lost 3 bases at V and 7 bases at J; junction bases unmatched: 7. Per the germline V gene, CDR1 is MNHNS and CDR2 is SASEGT.